These 18 T cell receptor beta chains were all obtained from the same sample, sequenced in a study of sequential checkpoint blockade in melanoma. Specified treatment: randomized to nivolumab then ipilimumab (arm A) or the reverse (arm B). Here immunoSEQ multiplex PCR was the method, and the copy in TCRdb shows in-frame clones only, minus some. The repertoire consists of under 4,000 clones, with 15% to 20% occurring once and the leading ten covering roughly 14%. This material consisted of tumor tissue (inferred from file names), taken from a patient given nivolumab and ipilimumab in sequence. The receptors stem from a human donor with melanoma.

This clone was recorded a few times. The chain couples TRBV6-8 to TRBJ1-1; D unclear. Germline V lookup: CDR1 MNHGY, CDR2 SAAAGT. With 8 bases removed from V and 0 bases from J, the gap between germline ends came to 7 bases. The CDR3 is made up of 12 amino acids. The CDR3 here is CASGGMNTEAFF. CDR3 DNA sequence: TGTGCCAGCGGAGGGATGAACACTGAAGCTTTCTTT.

V usage is TRBV9 and J usage is TRBJ1-4; 8 bases are a match to TRBD1. Germline CDR1 SGDLS, CDR2 YYNGEE. The trim removed 3 bases at V and 5 bases at J, leaving 3 bases unmatched. This CDR3 spans 14 amino acids. The CDR3 nucleotides are TGTGCCAGCAGCGACAGGGGGTCCAATGAAAAACTGTTTTTT. Protein product: CASSDRGSNEKLFF.

By share of the sample, this clone is medium-sized. The chain carries TRBV11-3 and TRBJ1-4; tentatively, D is TRBD1 (5 bases). CDR1 is SGHNT and CDR2 is YENEEA in the germline V gene. Trimming cost V 7 bases and J 4 bases, with 13 bases left between them. The CDR3 spans 14 residues. The CDR3 DNA is TGTGCCAGCACCCGGGGCGGGAGTAATGAAAAACTGTTTTTT. Translation gives CASTRGGSNEKLFF.

This clone was counted many times. The V gene is TRBV9, the J gene TRBJ1-2; 9 bases fit TRBD1. Germline trimming cut 5 bases from V and 4 bases from J; bases unmatched to any gene: 9. CDR1 is SGDLS and CDR2 is YYNGEE in the germline V gene. The CDR3 contains 15 residues. The CDR3 region is CASSEVGQGSYGYTF. The CDR3 coding sequence is TGTGCCAGCAGTGAAGTGGGACAGGGTAGCTATGGCTACACCTTC.

The chain combines TRBV25-1 with TRBJ1-1; D gene unclear. With 3 bases removed from V and 4 bases from J, the gap between germline ends came to 9 bases. Germline V lookup: CDR1 MGHDK, CDR2 SYGVNS. CDR3 size: 13 residues. CDR3: CASSEVVSTEAFF. Here the CDR3 DNA reads TGTGCCAGCAGTGAGGTCGTAAGCACTGAAGCTTTCTTT.

The chain has TRBV12-5 and TRBJ2-3; the D gene could be TRBD1 or TRBD2 (5 bases each). CDR1 and CDR2 (germline): LGHNT, FRNRAP. This CDR3 is built from 12 residues. The CDR3 region is CGSGDGTDTQYF. In DNA, the CDR3 is TGTGGGTCCGGGGACGGCACAGATACGCAGTATTTT.

This clone is categorized as medium-sized. The chain carries TRBV12-5 and TRBJ2-7, with 9 bases matching TRBD1. Germline assignment: CDR1 LGHNT and CDR2 FRNRAP. This CDR3 contains 14 residues. The DNA of the CDR3 is TGTGCCAGCACCTACCGGGACAGGGAGGTCGAGCAGTACTTC. Protein: CASTYRDREVEQYF. Variable domain in full (rest from reference TRBV12-5 and TRBJ2-7): DARVTQTPRHKVTEMGQEVTMRCQPILGHNTVFWYRQTMMQGLELLAYFRNRAPLDDSGMPKDRFSAEMPDATLATLKIQPSEPRDSAVYFCASTYRDREVEQYFGPGTRLTVT.

The chain has TRBV19 and TRBJ2-1; D may be TRBD1 or TRBD2 (5 bases each). V lost 6 bases to trimming and J lost 0 bases, with 12 bases between them. The CDR3 sequence is 15 residues long. Per germline, CDR1 LNHDA and CDR2 SQIVND (reference sequence). CDR3 nucleotides: TGTGCCAGTAGGGTATTAGGGACCTCCTACAATGAGCAGTTCTTC. It yields the protein CASRVLGTSYNEQFF.

This clone has more than one count but fewer than ten. This rearrangement joins TRBV9 to TRBJ1-1, with TRBD1 matching 9 bases. CDR1 and CDR2 from the germline V gene are SGDLS and YYNGEE. The CDR3 sequence is 14 residues long. V dropped 4 bases and J dropped 4; count of bases not matched to a gene: 5. The CDR3 loop is CASSFTGGLTEAFF. The CDR3 nucleotides read TGTGCCAGCAGCTTCACAGGGGGCCTCACTGAAGCTTTCTTT. Full variable domain (outside the CDR3, taken from reference TRBV9 and TRBJ1-1): DSGVTQTPKHLITATGQRVTLRCSPRSGDLSVYWYQQSLDQGLQFLIQYYNGEERAKGNILERFSAQQFPDLHSELNLSSLELGDSALYFCASSFTGGLTEAFFGQGTRLTVV.

This clone ranks as hyperexpanded. The chain links TRBV6-8 to TRBJ1-1; D is unresolved. The V gene lost 6 bases and the J gene lost 0 bases, with 8 bases spanning the gap. Germline lookup yields CDR1 MNHGY and CDR2 SAAAGT. CDR3 length equals 13 residues. CDR3 sequence: CASRYLMNTEAFF. CDR3 DNA: TGTGCCAGCAGGTATCTTATGAACACTGAAGCTTTCTTT.

Within the sample, this clone is medium-sized (0.01 to 0.1%). V and J are TRBV10-3 and TRBJ1-2, with 10 bases fitting TRBD1. V dropped 1 base and J dropped 2; count of bases not matched to a gene: 4. This CDR3 spans 16 amino acids. Germline assignment: CDR1 ENHRY and CDR2 SYGVKD. DNA of the CDR3: TGTGCCATCAGTGAGTGGAGACAGGGGGCAAACTATGGCTACACCTTC. Translating it yields CAISEWRQGANYGYTF.

J is TRBJ2-3 and V is TRBV30, with D possibly matching TRBD1 (5 bases). Germline lookup yields CDR1 GTSNPN and CDR2 SVGIG (reference sequence). The germline V and J ends were trimmed by 0 bases and 0 bases, with 10 bases remaining between them. This CDR3 is built from 15 residues. DNA of the CDR3: TGTGCCTGGAGTGTACCCAGGGAAAGCACAGATACGCAGTATTTT. The encoded protein is CAWSVPRESTDTQYF.

The chain has TRBV28 and TRBJ2-1; D uncertain. The CDR3 contains 14 residues. Germline V gene lookup returns CDR1 MDHEN and CDR2 SYDVKM. Between the trimmed V and J ends, which lost 3 bases and 0 bases, there was a span of 6 bases. The CDR3 region has the DNA TGTGCCAGCAGTTTGGTCAACTCCTACAATGAGCAGTTCTTC. As protein: CASSLVNSYNEQFF.

In its sample, this clone ranks as medium-sized. The CDR3 sequence: CASSIEYSNQPQHF. CDR3 coding DNA: TGTGCCAGCAGTATCGAATATAGCAATCAGCCCCAGCATTTT. The V call is TRBV6-8, the J call TRBJ1-5; D is unclear. The V gene's germline CDR1 is MNHGY and CDR2 SAAAGT. Deletions cut 5 bases from V and 0 bases from J, with 8 bases between. The CDR3 has 14 amino acids.

This clone has ten or more counts. V is TRBV11-3 and J is TRBJ2-5; D perhaps matches TRBD2 (5 bases). This CDR3 is built from 15 residues. Deletions cut 5 bases from V and 2 bases from J, with 15 bases between. In germline, CDR1 is SGHNT, CDR2 YENEEA. This CDR3 reads CASSAGGFGQETQYF. DNA of the CDR3: TGTGCCAGCAGCGCAGGAGGATTTGGGCAAGAGACCCAGTACTTC.

This clone has a handful of counts. J is TRBJ1-6 and V is TRBV9; D gene ambiguous. Trimming stripped 6 bases from V and 7 bases from J, with 11 bases between. This CDR3 comprises 13 residues. Germline CDR1 reads SGDLS; CDR2 reads YYNGEE. The CDR3 nucleotides are TGTGCCAGCATGACACGGAACAATTCACCCCTCCACTTT. It codes for CASMTRNNSPLHF.

This clone was counted a few times. The chain combines TRBV1 with TRBJ1-1. TRBV1 represents a pseudogene. CDR3 length: 12 residues. The CDR3 sequence is CASSRPGTEAFF. DNA for the CDR3: TGCGCCAGCAGCCGACCGGGGACTGAAGCTTTCTTT.

This clone was counted a few times. CDR3 sequence (DNA): TGTGCCAGCAGCTTAGTCGCAGGGGACTACGAGCAGTACTTC. It codes for CASSLVAGDYEQYF. The chain employs TRBV11-3 and TRBJ2-7, with D possibly matching TRBD1 (6 bases). The germline CDR1 and CDR2 sequences are SGHNT and YENEEA. CDR3 length: 14 amino acids. The V end was cut by 1 base, the J end by 3 bases, with 10 bases between. Using reference TRBV11-3 and TRBJ2-7 for the parts outside the CDR3, the full variable domain is EAGVVQSPRYKIIEKKQPVAFWCNPISGHNTLYWYLQNLGQGPELLIRYENEEAVDDSQLPKDRFSAERLKGVDSTLKIQPAELGDSAVYLCASSLVAGDYEQYFGPGTRLTVT.